This TCR beta chain was identified during a study of T cell repertoires in cytomegalovirus infection. The wider study: Based on public TCR beta signatures, there were indications of CMV infection and of a matching HLA type. Study outcomes and limitations: Identification of carriers of CMV plus the relevant HLA was performed using cumulative public TCR beta family frequency. There were HLA-C-restricted CMV-specific TCR beta clonotypes dominating the ex vivo response.

This CDR3 has 17 amino acids. Trimming took off 0 bases at V and 3 bases at J, with 12 bases between the two ends. Germline V gives CDR1 MNHEY, CDR2 SVGAGI. This clonotype appeared a few times. Its antigen is still unknown. TCRdb analysed the reads with MiXCR anew, one entry per CDR3 protein. The profile shows roughly 230,000 distinct CDR3 sequences, about a sixth of them singletons. The chain links TRBV6-5 to TRBJ1-6; D perhaps matches TRBD1 (6 bases). The sample taken for sequencing was CD8+ T cells from PBMCs. This TCR was recovered from a human donor in good health (CMV status not recorded). Some clones in this sample may be carry-over from other donors' samples. CDR3 sequence: CASSYSRTARYNSPLHF. The CDR3 region has the DNA TGTGCCAGCAGTTACTCGAGGACAGCCCGCTATAATTCACCCCTCCACTTT.